This T cell receptor beta chain emerged from a study of blood T cell repertoires in COVID-19. Looking at the study overall: PBMCs, B-cell-depleted T cells, or T cells were the source of the cDNA or gDNA that made up the material.

CDR1 and CDR2 from the germline V gene are SGHTA and FQGNSA. Trimming pared 1 base from V and 7 bases from J, leaving 8 bases between. The CDR3 totals 13 residues. Study processing details: Amplification from reference gene primers served as the basis for estimated nucleated cell counts. The protocol was immunoSEQ multiplex PCR, while the TCRdb copy is restricted to in-frame clones and leaves out a portion. V, J and clone size are those of that table, while D and trimming were read from the DNA. The sample carries about 83,000 clones, around 86% recorded once. V usage is TRBV7-2 and J usage is TRBJ2-1; D is unresolved. The sequence was obtained from a man in his fifties or sixties with active COVID-19. Input material: peripheral blood. The CDR3 nucleotides read TGTGCCAGCAGCTTAGTCTGGGCGAATGAGCAGTTCTTC. Encoded protein: CASSLVWANEQFF.